One sample yielded the 20 T cell receptor beta chains listed below, sequenced in a study of regulatory T cells in long-lasting Graves disease. In building TCR beta libraries, iRepertoire HTBI primers were used together with Arm-PCR of CDR3 regions. TCRdb independently ran MiXCR on the multiplex PCR reads; one entry per CDR3 protein. There are under 800,000 distinct CDR3 sequences in the sample; around 17% occur only once, and around 19% lies in the top ten. The time point denotes: newly diagnosed GD, antithyroid drugs for less than 3 months. Researchers made the TCR library from RNA that was extracted from PBMCs. These data were also reused for a study on T cells in Graves' hyperthyroidism and ophthalmopathy.

The sequencing here drew on peripheral blood mononuclear cells (PBMCs), taken at new diagnosis, from a patient treated with antithyroid drugs. These receptors were collected from a woman aged 30 to 39 with Graves disease.

The sample holds a few counts of this clonotype. The chain joins TRBV28 to TRBJ2-6, with 9 bases that match TRBD1. The CDR3 runs to 16 residues. Germline CDR1 MDHEN, CDR2 SYDVKM. V dropped 8 bases and J dropped 0; count of bases not matched to a gene: 5. For the CDR3, the DNA is TGTGCCAGCTACAGGGGGCTAAACTCTGGGGCCAACGTCCTGACTTTC. Its translation is CASYRGLNSGANVLTF.

The chain recombines TRBV20-1 with TRBJ2-1; maybe TRBD2 (6 bases). Germline-derived CDR1 and CDR2 are DFQATT and SNEGSKA (reference sequence). This CDR3 has 11 amino acids. The V and J ends lost 3 bases and 12 bases respectively, with 12 bases between them. CDR3 nucleotide sequence: TGCAGTGCTAGCACACTAGCCCGGCAGTTCTTC. It specifies CSASTLARQFF.

This clonotype was counted many times. CDR3: CASDRFRPGGAEETQYF. CDR3 bases: TGTGCCAGCGACCGTTTCAGACCTGGGGGCGCGGAAGAGACCCAGTACTTC. The chain links TRBV2 to TRBJ2-5, with a weak D call TRBD1 (6 bases). The ends were cut back, 8 bases at V and 3 bases at J, with 25 bases in the middle. The CDR3 spans 17 residues. The germline V gene encodes CDR1 SNHLY and CDR2 FYNNEI.

This chain connects TRBV5-5 to TRBJ2-2, with D unclear. Germline-derived CDR1 and CDR2 are SGHKS and YYEKEE (reference sequence). There are 16 residues in the CDR3. V was trimmed by 1 base and J by 2 bases, leaving 12 bases between them. The CDR3 nucleotides are TGTGCCAGCAGCTTGACCCTAGTGGCCAACACCGGGGAGCTGTTTTTT. The encoded protein is CASSLTLVANTGELFF.

V usage is TRBV14 and J usage is TRBJ1-3; weak D call: TRBD1 (6 bases). With 4 bases removed from V and 4 bases from J, the gap between germline ends came to 11 bases. The CDR3 covers 14 residues. Germline V gene data show CDR1 as SGHDN and CDR2 as FVKESK. The CDR3 DNA sequence: TGTGCCAGCAGCCTACAGGGTGGCGGAAACACCATATATTTT. Translating it yields CASSLQGGGNTIYF. Using reference TRBV14 and TRBJ1-3 for the parts outside the CDR3, the full variable domain is EAGVTQFPSHSVIEKGQTVTLRCDPISGHDNLYWYRRVMGKEIKFLLHFVKESKQDESGMPNNRFLAERTGGTYSTLKVQPAELEDSGVYFCASSLQGGGNTIYFGEGSWLTVV.

At least ten counts were recorded for this clonotype. CDR3: CASTARVETQYF. For the CDR3, the DNA is TGTGCCAGCACGGCCAGGGTTGAGACCCAGTACTTC. The rearrangement links TRBV2 to TRBJ2-5; maybe TRBD1 (5 bases). Germline-derived CDR1 and CDR2 are SNHLY and FYNNEI. The CDR3 has 12 amino acids. V was pared by 7 bases and J by 5 bases, with 11 bases between.

This clonotype was recorded a few times. This chain joins TRBV19 and TRBJ1-3; TRBD1 matches at 7 bases. V was pared by 5 bases and J by 3 bases, with 10 bases of the junction left unmatched. The germline V gene has CDR1 LNHDA and CDR2 SQIVND (reference sequence). The CDR3 is 16 amino acids. The CDR3 spells CASSATGDGGGNTIYF. The CDR3 region has the DNA TGTGCCAGTAGTGCCACAGGGGATGGAGGTGGAAACACCATATATTTT.

The sample holds a few counts of this clonotype. V and J are TRBV9 and TRBJ1-2, with D possibly matching TRBD1 (5 bases). V shed 8 bases and J shed 2 bases, with 16 bases lying between them. The germline V gene encodes CDR1 SGDLS and CDR2 YYNGEE. CDR3 length equals 14 residues. CDR3 amino acids: CASSSGHENYGYTF. CDR3 DNA sequence: TGTGCCAGTTCCTCAGGACACGAAAACTATGGCTACACCTTC.

This clonotype turned up a few times. This sequence joins TRBV18 and TRBJ2-3; D not certain. CDR3 length equals 15 residues. Between the trimmed V and J ends, which lost 1 base and 2 bases, there was a span of 10 bases. In germline, CDR1 is KGHSH, CDR2 LQKENI. CDR3 in DNA: TGTGCCAGCTCACCACTCCGGTCCAACACAGATACGCAGTATTTT. Its translation: CASSPLRSNTDTQYF.

This clonotype occurred many times. At one of its ends the junction is not consistent with the germline gene, which may arise from a read error. The rearrangement uses TRBV28 and TRBJ2-3; TRBD2 might be the D (5 bases). The CDR3 covers 15 residues. Germline V lookup: CDR1 MDHEN, CDR2 SYDVKM. The CDR3 loop is CASSLTGSSTDTQYF. The CDR3 nucleotides are TGCGCCAGCAGCTTGACGGGATCGTCCACAGATACGCAGTATTTT.

This clonotype was picked up many times. This rearrangement joins TRBV19 to TRBJ1-6; 7 nucleotides match TRBD1. The CDR3 extends over 16 amino acids. Trimming cost V 6 bases and J 1 base; bases outside gene matches: 6. Germline lookup yields CDR1 LNHDA and CDR2 SQIVND (reference sequence). For the CDR3, the DNA is TGTGCCAGTAGGAGAACGGGACAGTCCTATAATTCACCCCTCCACTTT. Its protein product is CASRRTGQSYNSPLHF. Full variable domain (remainder filled in from reference TRBV19 and TRBJ1-6): DGGITQSPKYLFRKEGQNVTLSCEQNLNHDAMYWYRQDPGQGLRLIYYSQIVNDFQKGDIAEGYSVSREKKESFPLTVTSAQKNPTAFYLCASRRTGQSYNSPLHFGNGTRLTVT.

This chain joins TRBV4-2 and TRBJ2-7; the D gene could be TRBD1 or TRBD2 (5 bases each). Germline CDR1 and CDR2: LGHNA and YNFKEQ. V was shortened by 3 bases and J by 2 bases, with 14 bases between the two germline ends. The CDR3 sequence is 15 residues long. The DNA of the CDR3 is TGTGCCAGCAGCCAGGGTCCGGGGCCGGCCTACGAGCAGTACTTC. Encoded protein: CASSQGPGPAYEQYF.

This clonotype was observed many times. V is TRBV2 and J is TRBJ2-7; no clear D. V was pared by 6 bases and J by 5 bases, with 17 bases between. Germline assignment: CDR1 SNHLY and CDR2 FYNNEI. The CDR3 is made up of 14 amino acids. The CDR3 region is CASSRAGNSHEQYF. CDR3 in DNA: TGTGCCAGCAGCCGGGCAGGCAACAGCCACGAGCAGTACTTC.

There are many counts of this clonotype. The CDR3 DNA reads TGCAGTGCTAGACCCCAAGAGACCCAGTACTTC. This sequence encodes CSARPQETQYF. V gene TRBV20-1 combines with J gene TRBJ2-5; D gene unclear. This CDR3 is built from 11 residues. Trimming left V 2 bases short and J 1 base short, with 2 bases between. Germline CDR1 is DFQATT and CDR2 is SNEGSKA (reference sequence).

This rearrangement joins TRBV4-2 to TRBJ2-7; either TRBD1 or TRBD2 may fit D (5 bases each). The CDR3 sequence is 16 residues long. V was trimmed by 1 base and J by 2 bases, leaving 15 bases between them. The V gene's germline CDR1 is LGHNA and CDR2 YNFKEQ. The CDR3: CASSQVWAGTPYEQYF. CDR3 in DNA: TGTGCCAGCAGCCAAGTCTGGGCAGGGACCCCCTACGAGCAGTACTTC.

Of note for this clonotype: A clone one base away is much larger, so this may be a read error. The chain uses TRBV5-1 and TRBJ2-7; 9 positions agree with TRBD1. This CDR3 has 16 residues. CDR1 is SGHRS, CDR2 YFSETQ, per germline. V was clipped by 6 bases and J by 0 bases; unmatched bases: 10. In DNA, the CDR3 is TGCGCCAGCAACTGGGGGGACAGGGATAGCTCCTACGAGCAGTACTTC. This encodes CASNWGDRDSSYEQYF.

The count of this clonotype is one. This chain links TRBV9 with TRBJ1-1; 11 bases are shared with TRBD1. V gave up 0 bases and J gave up 1 base; unmatched junction bases: 14. The germline V gene encodes CDR1 SGDLS and CDR2 YYNGEE. The CDR3 has 20 amino acids. The CDR3 coding sequence is TGTGCCAGCAGCGTAGTGTGGGGGACAGGGGGAAGAAACTGGAACACTGAAGCTTTCTTT. Translated: CASSVVWGTGGRNWNTEAFF.

This clonotype came up many times. This chain uses TRBV28 with TRBJ1-1; TRBD1 matches at 8 bases. Trimming at V came to 4 bases and at J to 7 bases, leaving 11 bases not matched to a gene. The CDR3 has 15 residues. Germline CDR1 MDHEN, CDR2 SYDVKM. The chain's CDR3 is CASSSGTAGQGEAFF. The CDR3 nucleotides are TGTGCCAGCAGTTCCGGGACAGCAGGACAGGGTGAAGCTTTCTTT.

This clonotype has ten or more counts. The chain couples TRBV11-3 to TRBJ2-2, with TRBD2 matching over 10 bases. In germline, CDR1 is SGHNT, CDR2 YENEEA. The CDR3 extends over 16 amino acids. V was pared by 4 bases and J by 4 bases, with 6 bases of the junction left unmatched. The CDR3 reads CASSSPGLASTGELFF. The CDR3 DNA reads TGTGCCAGCAGCTCACCGGGACTAGCGTCCACCGGGGAGCTGTTTTTT.

At least ten counts were recorded for this clonotype. The rearrangement links TRBV5-1 to TRBJ2-3, with 10 bases fitting TRBD1. The CDR3 is 14 residues long. V dropped 5 bases and J dropped 4; count of bases not matched to a gene: 4. CDR1 and CDR2 from the germline V gene are SGHRS and YFSETQ. CDR3 DNA sequence: TGCGCCAGCAGGACCGGGACAGGGGCAGATACGCAGTATTTT. It codes for CASRTGTGADTQYF.